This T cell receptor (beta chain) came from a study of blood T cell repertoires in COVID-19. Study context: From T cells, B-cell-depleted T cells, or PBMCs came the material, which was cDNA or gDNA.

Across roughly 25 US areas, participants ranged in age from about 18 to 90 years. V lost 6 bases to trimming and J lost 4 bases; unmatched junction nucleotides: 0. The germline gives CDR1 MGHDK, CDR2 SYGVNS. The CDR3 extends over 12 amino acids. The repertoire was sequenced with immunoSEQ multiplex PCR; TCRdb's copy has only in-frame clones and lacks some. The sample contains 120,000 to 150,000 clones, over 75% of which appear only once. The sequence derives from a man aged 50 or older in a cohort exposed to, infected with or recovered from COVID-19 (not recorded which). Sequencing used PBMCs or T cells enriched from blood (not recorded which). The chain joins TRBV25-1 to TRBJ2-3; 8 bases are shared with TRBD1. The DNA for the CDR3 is TGTGCCAGCAGGACAGGGGCAGATACGCAGTATTTT. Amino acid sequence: CASRTGADTQYF.